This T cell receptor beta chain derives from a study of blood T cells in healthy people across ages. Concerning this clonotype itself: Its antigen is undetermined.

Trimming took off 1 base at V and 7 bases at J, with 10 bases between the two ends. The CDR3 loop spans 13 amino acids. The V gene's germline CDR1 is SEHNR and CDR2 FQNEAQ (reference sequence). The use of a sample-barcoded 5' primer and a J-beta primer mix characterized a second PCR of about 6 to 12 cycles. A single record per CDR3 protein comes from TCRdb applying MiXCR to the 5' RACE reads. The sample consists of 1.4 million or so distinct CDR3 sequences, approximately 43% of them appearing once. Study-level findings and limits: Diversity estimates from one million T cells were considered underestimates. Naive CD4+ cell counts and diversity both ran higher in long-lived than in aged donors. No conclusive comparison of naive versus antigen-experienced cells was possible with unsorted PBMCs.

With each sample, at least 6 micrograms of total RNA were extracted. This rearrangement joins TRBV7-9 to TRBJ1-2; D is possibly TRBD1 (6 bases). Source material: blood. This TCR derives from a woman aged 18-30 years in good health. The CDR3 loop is CASSLGGAFGYTF. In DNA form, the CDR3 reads TGTGCCAGCAGCTTAGGGGGGGCGTTTGGCTACACCTTC.